The rows below give T cell receptor beta chains drawn from one sample of a study of blood T cells in healthy people across ages. TCRdb re-called the 5' RACE reads with MiXCR, one entry per CDR3 protein. This table has fewer than 650,000 distinct CDR3 sequences, about 29% appearing once. The data were also submitted as part of a second study, on T cells of mothers and their children.

The sequenced sample consisted of blood. These receptors were collected from a boy aged 2 to 10 in good health. Both conserved end residues are part of each CDR3. Each record gives: CDR3 protein, CDR3 DNA, V gene, D gene, clone size, J gene. A D gene is named only where the DNA matches it firmly. Rows may omit the clone size; those that give it use once, few, many or a size class.

CDR3 protein: CASIRLRLAGEGETQYF; CDR3 DNA: TGTGCCAGCATCAGGTTACGACTAGCGGGGGAGGGAGAGACCCAGTACTTC; V gene: TRBV2; D gene: TRBD2; clone size: NA; J gene: TRBJ2-5
CDR3 protein: CASSRQGEWEKLFF; CDR3 DNA: TGTGCCAGCAGCCGACAGGGAGAATGGGAAAAACTGTTTTTT; V gene: TRBV6-5; D gene: TRBD1; clone size: NA; J gene: TRBJ1-4
CDR3 protein: CASSGGHSTGPLMDSNQPQHF; CDR3 DNA: TGTGCCAGCTCGGGGGGGCATTCGACGGGACCCCTCATGGATAGCAATCAGCCCCAGCATTTT; V gene: TRBV28; D gene: NA; clone size: NA; J gene: TRBJ1-5
CDR3 protein: CATGGLSLYEQYF; CDR3 DNA: TGTGCCACCGGGGGTCTGTCACTCTACGAGCAGTACTTC; V gene: TRBV2; D gene: NA; clone size: NA; J gene: TRBJ2-7
CDR3 protein: CASSLGDRVWETQYF; CDR3 DNA: TGTGCCAGCAGCTTAGGAGACAGGGTTTGGGAGACCCAGTACTTC; V gene: TRBV11-2; D gene: TRBD1; clone size: NA; J gene: TRBJ2-5
CDR3 protein: CASSEYSRGKAQYF; CDR3 DNA: TGTGCCAGCAGTGAATATTCCAGGGGGAAAGCCCAGTACTTC; V gene: TRBV25-1; D gene: TRBD1; clone size: NA; J gene: TRBJ2-5
CDR3 protein: CASSQDPGAGKTQYF; CDR3 DNA: TGTGCCAGCAGCCAAGATCCGGGGGCAGGGAAGACCCAGTACTTC; V gene: TRBV14; D gene: NA; clone size: NA; J gene: TRBJ2-5
CDR3 protein: CASSSQGTGANVLTF; CDR3 DNA: TGTGCCAGCAGTTCCCAGGGAACTGGGGCCAACGTCCTGACTTTC; V gene: TRBV28; D gene: NA; clone size: NA; J gene: TRBJ2-6
CDR3 protein: CASSLGPGQGAVGYTF; CDR3 DNA: TGTGCCAGCAGCTTGGGCCCGGGACAGGGGGCAGTTGGCTACACCTTC; V gene: TRBV5-6; D gene: TRBD1; clone size: NA; J gene: TRBJ1-2
CDR3 protein: CASSLPLVVDTQYF; CDR3 DNA: TGTGCCAGCAGTTTACCCCTAGTGGTTGATACGCAGTATTTT; V gene: TRBV12-3/TRBV12-4; D gene: NA; clone size: NA; J gene: TRBJ2-3
CDR3 protein: CASSRGTGGEETQYF; CDR3 DNA: TGTGCCAGCAGTAGGGGGACAGGGGGCGAAGAGACCCAGTACTTC; V gene: TRBV28; D gene: TRBD1; clone size: NA; J gene: TRBJ2-5
CDR3 protein: CASSFIRTGGSSYEQYF; CDR3 DNA: TGTGCCAGCAGTTTTATAAGGACAGGGGGAAGCTCCTACGAGCAGTACTTC; V gene: TRBV27; D gene: TRBD1; clone size: NA; J gene: TRBJ2-7
CDR3 protein: CASSDRASGNNEQFF; CDR3 DNA: TGTGCCAGCAGTGATCGGGCTAGCGGAAACAATGAGCAGTTCTTC; V gene: TRBV25-1; D gene: TRBD2; clone size: NA; J gene: TRBJ2-1
CDR3 protein: CASSLETSGAYNEQFF; CDR3 DNA: TGTGCCAGCAGTTTAGAGACTAGCGGGGCTTACAATGAGCAGTTCTTC; V gene: TRBV27; D gene: TRBD2; clone size: NA; J gene: TRBJ2-1
CDR3 protein: CASRPDRGREKLFF; CDR3 DNA: TGTGCCAGCAGACCTGACAGGGGGCGAGAAAAACTGTTTTTT; V gene: TRBV6-5; D gene: TRBD1; clone size: NA; J gene: TRBJ1-4
CDR3 protein: CASRNPDSEQYF; CDR3 DNA: TGTGCCAGCAGGAACCCTGATAGCGAGCAGTACTTC; V gene: TRBV6-2/TRBV6-3; D gene: NA; clone size: few; J gene: TRBJ2-7
CDR3 protein: CASSGDRGAETQYF; CDR3 DNA: TGTGCCAGCAGTGGGGACCGGGGGGCAGAGACCCAGTACTTC; V gene: TRBV12-3/TRBV12-4; D gene: NA; clone size: NA; J gene: TRBJ2-5
CDR3 protein: CASSQAGAGELFF; CDR3 DNA: TGTGCCAGCAGCCAAGCTGGGGCCGGGGAGCTGTTTTTT; V gene: TRBV3-1; D gene: NA; clone size: few; J gene: TRBJ2-2
CDR3 protein: CASSLLTGINSGNTIYF; CDR3 DNA: TGTGCCAGCAGCCTTTTGACAGGAATCAACTCTGGAAACACCATATATTTT; V gene: TRBV7-2; D gene: NA; clone size: NA; J gene: TRBJ1-3
CDR3 protein: CASSFKGTLQGSTF; CDR3 DNA: TGTGCCAGCAGTTTTAAGGGAACCTTACAGGGATCCACCTTC; V gene: TRBV27; D gene: NA; clone size: NA; J gene: TRBJ1-2
CDR3 protein: CSARPGTGEKRAGELFF; CDR3 DNA: TGCAGTGCTAGACCCGGGACAGGGGAAAAGAGGGCCGGGGAGCTGTTTTTT; V gene: TRBV20-1; D gene: TRBD1; clone size: NA; J gene: TRBJ2-2
CDR3 protein: CASSPGISSTDTQYF; CDR3 DNA: TGTGCCAGCAGCCCCGGGATTTCTAGCACAGATACGCAGTATTTT; V gene: TRBV7-9; D gene: NA; clone size: few; J gene: TRBJ2-3
CDR3 protein: CASSLTGGKNIQYF; CDR3 DNA: TGTGCCAGCAGCTTGACAGGGGGCAAAAACATTCAGTACTTC; V gene: TRBV7-3; D gene: TRBD1; clone size: NA; J gene: TRBJ2-4
CDR3 protein: CASSTGYEEAFF; CDR3 DNA: TGTGCCAGCAGCACAGGGTATGAGGAAGCTTTCTTT; V gene: TRBV2; D gene: NA; clone size: few; J gene: TRBJ1-1
CDR3 protein: CASSQEWTGIYGYTF; CDR3 DNA: TGCGCCAGCAGCCAAGAATGGACGGGAATCTATGGCTACACCTTC; V gene: TRBV4-3; D gene: NA; clone size: NA; J gene: TRBJ1-2
CDR3 protein: CSAQRGGHNEQFF; CDR3 DNA: TGCAGCGCACAGCGAGGGGGTCACAATGAGCAGTTCTTC; V gene: TRBV29-1; D gene: NA; clone size: few; J gene: TRBJ2-1
CDR3 protein: CASSIGQGDYEQYF; CDR3 DNA: TGTGCCAGCAGCATTGGACAGGGGGACTACGAGCAGTACTTC; V gene: TRBV13; D gene: TRBD1; clone size: NA; J gene: TRBJ2-7
CDR3 protein: CATQGHEDRYEQYF; CDR3 DNA: TGTGCCACCCAAGGCCATGAGGACCGCTACGAGCAGTACTTC; V gene: TRBV6-6; D gene: NA; clone size: NA; J gene: TRBJ2-7
CDR3 protein: CSARDWGPRQETQYF; CDR3 DNA: TGCAGTGCTAGAGATTGGGGACCGAGACAAGAGACCCAGTACTTC; V gene: TRBV20-1; D gene: NA; clone size: few; J gene: TRBJ2-5
CDR3 protein: CASSPRGLAETQYF; CDR3 DNA: TGCGCCAGCAGCCCTCGGGGACTAGCGGAGACCCAGTACTTC; V gene: TRBV4-3; D gene: TRBD2; clone size: NA; J gene: TRBJ2-5
CDR3 protein: CASSSRDAYEQYF; CDR3 DNA: TGTGCCAGCAGCTCCCGGGACGCCTACGAGCAGTACTTC; V gene: TRBV12-3/TRBV12-4; D gene: NA; clone size: NA; J gene: TRBJ2-7
CDR3 protein: CASSEMGDTEAFF; CDR3 DNA: TGTGCCAGCAGCGAGATGGGGGACACTGAAGCTTTCTTT; V gene: TRBV5-4; D gene: NA; clone size: few; J gene: TRBJ1-1
CDR3 protein: CSVATLGTDTQYF; CDR3 DNA: TGCAGCGTTGCCACACTCGGCACAGATACGCAGTATTTT; V gene: TRBV29-1; D gene: NA; clone size: once; J gene: TRBJ2-3
CDR3 protein: CASSSGFGLGLYNEQFF; CDR3 DNA: TGCGCCAGCAGCTCGGGTTTCGGCCTGGGGCTATACAATGAGCAGTTCTTC; V gene: TRBV5-1; D gene: NA; clone size: few; J gene: TRBJ2-1
CDR3 protein: CASSGGRDYLSREQFF; CDR3 DNA: TGCGCCAGCAGCGGCGGGAGGGACTACCTTTCACGGGAGCAGTTCTTC; V gene: TRBV5-1; D gene: TRBD2; clone size: NA; J gene: TRBJ2-1
CDR3 protein: CASSPSTLWAEAFF; CDR3 DNA: TGTGCCAGCAGCCCCAGTACCCTTTGGGCTGAAGCTTTCTTT; V gene: TRBV7-9; D gene: NA; clone size: NA; J gene: TRBJ1-1
CDR3 protein: CASSVVNTDTQYF; CDR3 DNA: TGTGCCAGCAGCGTAGTGAACACAGATACGCAGTATTTT; V gene: TRBV9; D gene: NA; clone size: few; J gene: TRBJ2-3
CDR3 protein: CSARRLGIEYNEQFF; CDR3 DNA: TGCAGTGCTAGACGACTAGGAATCGAGTACAATGAGCAGTTCTTC; V gene: TRBV20-1; D gene: NA; clone size: NA; J gene: TRBJ2-1
CDR3 protein: CASSLLGGGAYNEQFF; CDR3 DNA: TGTGCCAGCAGTTTACTTGGCGGGGGGGCCTACAATGAGCAGTTCTTC; V gene: TRBV12-3/TRBV12-4; D gene: TRBD2; clone size: few; J gene: TRBJ2-1
CDR3 protein: CASSVEAGANVLTF; CDR3 DNA: TGTGCCAGCAGTGTCGAGGCTGGGGCCAACGTCCTGACTTTC; V gene: TRBV6-4; D gene: NA; clone size: few; J gene: TRBJ2-6
CDR3 protein: CSAQLGASEYNEQFF; CDR3 DNA: TGCAGTGCTCAATTGGGGGCTAGCGAATACAATGAGCAGTTCTTC; V gene: TRBV20-1; D gene: NA; clone size: NA; J gene: TRBJ2-1
CDR3 protein: CSARLAGGAGELFF; CDR3 DNA: TGCAGTGCTAGACTAGCGGGAGGGGCCGGGGAGCTGTTTTTT; V gene: TRBV20-1; D gene: TRBD2; clone size: few; J gene: TRBJ2-2
CDR3 protein: CASSRGTVGSYEQYF; CDR3 DNA: TGTGCCAGCAGCCGCGGGACAGTCGGGTCCTACGAGCAGTACTTC; V gene: TRBV3-1; D gene: NA; clone size: few; J gene: TRBJ2-7
CDR3 protein: CASSVTLRGAEAFF; CDR3 DNA: TGTGCCAGCAGTGTAACCCTCCGGGGAGCTGAAGCTTTCTTT; V gene: TRBV12-3/TRBV12-4; D gene: NA; clone size: NA; J gene: TRBJ1-1
CDR3 protein: CASWDGWGTEAFF; CDR3 DNA: TGTGCCAGCTGGGACGGCTGGGGCACTGAAGCTTTCTTT; V gene: TRBV6-5; D gene: NA; clone size: few; J gene: TRBJ1-1
CDR3 protein: CASSLALSGANVLTF; CDR3 DNA: TGCGCCAGCAGCTTGGCTCTCTCTGGGGCCAACGTCCTGACTTTC; V gene: TRBV5-1; D gene: NA; clone size: few; J gene: TRBJ2-6
CDR3 protein: CSARDPDRIYEQYF; CDR3 DNA: TGCAGTGCTAGAGACCCCGACAGGATCTACGAGCAGTACTTC; V gene: TRBV20-1; D gene: NA; clone size: NA; J gene: TRBJ2-7
CDR3 protein: CASSQTSGRYNEQFF; CDR3 DNA: TGTGCCAGCAGCCAGACTAGCGGGAGGTACAATGAGCAGTTCTTC; V gene: TRBV7-7; D gene: TRBD2; clone size: few; J gene: TRBJ2-1
CDR3 protein: CSAAGLAGNQETQYF; CDR3 DNA: TGCAGTGCCGCCGGACTAGCGGGGAACCAAGAGACCCAGTACTTC; V gene: TRBV20-1; D gene: TRBD2; clone size: NA; J gene: TRBJ2-5
CDR3 protein: CSTGGSETQYF; CDR3 DNA: TGCAGCACAGGGGGATCGGAGACCCAGTACTTC; V gene: TRBV29-1; D gene: TRBD1; clone size: NA; J gene: TRBJ2-5
CDR3 protein: CASSPGQAGNQPQHF; CDR3 DNA: TGTGCCAGCTCACCTGGACAGGCAGGCAATCAGCCCCAGCATTTT; V gene: TRBV18; D gene: TRBD1; clone size: NA; J gene: TRBJ1-5
CDR3 protein: CASSKDRGLEQYF; CDR3 DNA: TGTGCCAGCAGTAAGGACAGGGGACTCGAGCAGTACTTC; V gene: TRBV6-5; D gene: TRBD1; clone size: few; J gene: TRBJ2-7
CDR3 protein: CASSSRDMGGEQYF; CDR3 DNA: TGTGCCAGCAGCTCCCGGGACATGGGGGGCGAGCAGTACTTC; V gene: TRBV11-2; D gene: NA; clone size: few; J gene: TRBJ2-7
CDR3 protein: CSARRAGLDINEQFF; CDR3 DNA: TGCAGTGCTAGACGAGCGGGCCTCGACATCAATGAGCAGTTCTTC; V gene: TRBV20-1; D gene: NA; clone size: few; J gene: TRBJ2-1
CDR3 protein: CAIGDSSSSYEQYF; CDR3 DNA: TGTGCCATCGGAGACAGCTCGTCCTCCTACGAGCAGTACTTC; V gene: TRBV10-3; D gene: NA; clone size: few; J gene: TRBJ2-7